The rows below give T cell receptor beta chains drawn from one sample of a study of CD8 T cells in ankylosing spondylitis. A single record per CDR3 protein comes from TCRdb applying MiXCR to the 5' RACE reads. Among 450,000 to 550,000 distinct CDR3 sequences listed, roughly 5.2% were seen once. The specimen was blood, either unsorted or a sorted T cell fraction (not recorded which). The receptors stem from a male donor with ankylosing spondylitis. CDR3s include the opening cysteine and the closing phenylalanine or tryptophan. D genes are given only for firm matches. Size is omitted from some rows. Given values are once, few, many or a class for expanded clones.

few	TRBV7-3	14	TRBJ2-3	.	TGTGCCAGCAGCCCCCAGAGGGCGGCAGATACGCAGTATTTT	CASSPQRAADTQYF
many	TRBV10-3	14	TRBJ2-7	TRBD2	TGTGCCATCAGTGAGGCCTGGGGGGGAGACGAGCAGTACTTC	CAISEAWGGDEQYF
many	TRBV5-6	16	TRBJ2-5	.	TGTGCCAGCAGCTCAATAGCCTCCCTGGGCCAAGAGACCCAGTACTTC	CASSSIASLGQETQYF
many	TRBV28	14	TRBJ2-5	TRBD1	TGTGCCACATTTGACAGGGGAGGATCAGAGACCCAGTACTTC	CATFDRGGSETQYF
.	TRBV28	13	TRBJ2-7	.	TGTGCCAGCAGACCGGGACAAGTGTACGAGCAGTACTTC	CASRPGQVYEQYF
few	TRBV7-9	13	TRBJ1-1	.	TGTGCCAGCAGCTCACCCCCACGCACTGAAGCTTTCTTT	CASSSPPRTEAFF
many	TRBV5-1	14	TRBJ2-5	.	TGCGCCAGCAGCTTCGAGGGACTTTGGGAGACCCAGTACTTC	CASSFEGLWETQYF
many	TRBV24-1	14	TRBJ2-1	.	TGTGCCACCAGTGATTTCACGACAGACAATGAGCAGTTCTTC	CATSDFTTDNEQFF
few	TRBV10-3	17	TRBJ1-1	TRBD1	TGTGCCATCAGTGAGGAGTGGGACAGGGGAATCGTCACTGAAGCTTTCTTT	CAISEEWDRGIVTEAFF
many	TRBV5-1	15	TRBJ2-7	.	TGCGCCAGCAGCTTTTCTCTAGGGCCCCCCTACGAGCAGTACTTC	CASSFSLGPPYEQYF
many	TRBV20-1	13	TRBJ1-6	.	TGCAGTGCTAGTAACAGGGAACAGTCACCCCTCCACTTT	CSASNREQSPLHF
many	TRBV20-1	10	TRBJ2-3	.	TGCAGTGCTAGATCTGCTACGCAGTATTTT	CSARSATQYF
.	TRBV7-6	15	TRBJ2-2	.	TGTGCCAGCAGCGGGCAGCCCGCGAACACCGGGGAGCTGTTTTTT	CASSGQPANTGELFF
many	TRBV6-5	12	TRBJ1-4	.	TGTGCCAGCAGTTACCCAGGAGGAAAACTGTTTTTT	CASSYPGGKLFF
many	TRBV27	14	TRBJ1-3	.	TGTGCCAGCAGCGAACAATATTCTGGAAACACCATATATTTT	CASSEQYSGNTIYF
many	TRBV20-1	13	TRBJ2-2	.	TGCAGTGCTAACAGGGTCCAGATCGGGGAGCTGTTTTTT	CSANRVQIGELFF
many	TRBV5-5	13	TRBJ1-6	.	TGTGCCAGCAGCTTGGACCGGGCTTCACCCCTCCACTTT	CASSLDRASPLHF
many	TRBV6-1	16	TRBJ1-2	.	TGTGCCAGCAGGCCCTGGGGGCCGCCTCAGCCCGGTGGCTACACCTTC	CASRPWGPPQPGGYTF
many	TRBV7-9	17	TRBJ1-6	.	TGTGCCAGCAGCTTAGCGCGTGACAGGATGGCAAATTCACCCCTCCACTTT	CASSLARDRMANSPLHF
many	TRBV5-1	14	TRBJ2-4	TRBD2	TGCGCCAGCAGCACGGGACTAGCGGGCGAGCTTCAGTACTTC	CASSTGLAGELQYF
many	TRBV20-1	16	TRBJ2-7	.	TGCAGTGCGATGGGGGGAGAGTATGAGTTATCCTACGAGCAGTACTTC	CSAMGGEYELSYEQYF
.	TRBV6-2/TRBV6-3	16	TRBJ2-2	TRBD1	TGTGCCAGCAGTTCCCGGACAGGGGGTTACACCGGGGAGCTGTTTTTT	CASSSRTGGYTGELFF
many	TRBV7-2	15	TRBJ2-3	.	TGTGCCAGCAGCCGTCTTCCCGAGGACACAGATACGCAGTATTTT	CASSRLPEDTDTQYF
many	TRBV27	16	TRBJ2-7	.	TGTGCCAGCAGTTCATCCGCCGGGACGGTGACCTACGAGCAGTACTTC	CASSSSAGTVTYEQYF
many	TRBV12-3/TRBV12-4	12	TRBJ1-1	.	TGTGCCAGCAGTGCCGCGAGCAGTGAAGCTTTCTTT	CASSAASSEAFF
few	TRBV10-1	14	TRBJ2-3	TRBD2	TGCGCCAGCAGGGCTAGCGGGACCACAGATACGCAGTATTTT	CASRASGTTDTQYF
.	TRBV15	17	TRBJ2-6	.	TGTGCCACCAGCAGGACCGCCTGGAGCTCTGGGGCCAACGTCCTGACTTTC	CATSRTAWSSGANVLTF
many	TRBV7-6	13	TRBJ1-6	.	TGTGCCAGCAGCTGGACAGCCAATTCACCCCTCCACTTT	CASSWTANSPLHF
many	TRBV7-9	14	TRBJ1-1	.	TGTGCCAGCGAGGATGGGGGGCTTATGACTGAAGCTTTCTTT	CASEDGGLMTEAFF
many	TRBV4-3	16	TRBJ1-4	.	TGCGCCAGCAGCCAAGTGGTCTTCCGGGGGGATGAAAAACTGTTTTTT	CASSQVVFRGDEKLFF
many	TRBV4-3	20	TRBJ2-4	.	TGCGCCAGCAGCCAGTTTGATAAACGGTCCTTCAATCTAGCCAAAAACATTCAGTACTTC	CASSQFDKRSFNLAKNIQYF
many	TRBV6-5	12	TRBJ1-1	.	TGTGCCAGCAGTCACAGTAACACTGAAGCTTTCTTT	CASSHSNTEAFF
many	TRBV29-1	14	TRBJ2-7	.	TGCAGCGTTGAAGTTTTCCAGAGCTCCTACGAGCAGTACTTC	CSVEVFQSSYEQYF
many	TRBV29-1	14	TRBJ2-7	TRBD1	TGCAGCGTTGAAGTACAGGGGGGATCCTACGAGCAGTACTTC	CSVEVQGGSYEQYF
many	TRBV28	14	TRBJ2-1	TRBD1	TGTGCCAGCAGATACAGGGGGCGCAGGAATGAGCAGTTCTTC	CASRYRGRRNEQFF
many	TRBV5-1	14	TRBJ1-1	TRBD1	TGCGCCAGCGGAAGGACAGGACGCGACACTGAAGCTTTCTTT	CASGRTGRDTEAFF
many	TRBV5-1	16	TRBJ1-1	.	TGCGCCAGCAGCTTGGGGGCAGGGTCCATGAACACTGAAGCTTTCTTT	CASSLGAGSMNTEAFF
.	TRBV7-2	13	TRBJ2-7	TRBD2	TGTGCCAGCAGCCCACTAGCGATATACGAGCAGTACTTC	CASSPLAIYEQYF
many	TRBV14	12	TRBJ2-2	.	TGTGCCAGCAGCGGAGGGAACGGGGAGCTGTTTTTT	CASSGGNGELFF
many	TRBV2	17	TRBJ1-5	TRBD1	TGTGCCAGCAGTGGATCTACAGCAGGGGGCGCCGGTCAGCCCCAGCATTTT	CASSGSTAGGAGQPQHF
many	TRBV7-9	15	TRBJ1-5	.	TGTGCCAGCAGCTTAGGCTCGGCAGTAAATCAGCCCCAGCATTTT	CASSLGSAVNQPQHF
many	TRBV29-1	14	TRBJ1-1	.	TGCAGCGTTGAAAGAGGCCAGATGAACACTGAAGCTTTCTTT	CSVERGQMNTEAFF
many	TRBV5-6	14	TRBJ2-5	.	TGTGCCAGCAGCCTGGGAATCATCGTAGAGACCCAGTACTTC	CASSLGIIVETQYF